This record covers a single TCR beta chain. Its specificity is not known. This CDR3 contains 16 residues. Naive CD8 populations comprised CD45RO-negative cells positively selected for CCR7, excluding terminally differentiated effector memory CD45RA+ cells. Clones were read by immunoSEQ multiplex PCR, and TCRdb kept only the in-frame ones, dropping some. The sample gives about 2.1 million clones, roughly 95% of which show up once; about 1.7% is in the top ten. These data come from a study of shared clonotypes between healthy human individuals. Study-wide results and caveats: Only blood was sampled, and tissue TCR repertoires likely differ from blood ones.

The TCR originated in a man aged 18 to 30 in good health. Some clones in this sample may be carry-over from other donors' samples. The sample taken for sequencing was naive CD8+ T cells from PBMCs. The chain recombines TRBV21-1 with TRBJ1-3; the DNA was not compared with TRBD1, the D call given in the table. TRBV21-1 constitutes a pseudogene. Written as DNA, the CDR3 is TGTGCCACCAGAAAGACAGGGCCATGGGTTGGAGACACCATATATTTT. Protein: CATRKTGPWVGDTIYF.